The 26 T cell receptor beta chains below were found in one sample sequenced in a study of cytomegalovirus exposure and HLA in healthy donors. The study ran its PCR with 60 Vbeta and 13 Jbeta primers. TCRdb's copy holds only in-frame clones and misses some; the assay was immunoSEQ multiplex PCR. The sample consists of under 200,000 clones, approximately 71% of them appearing once. Material: PBMCs. These receptors were taken from a man in his fifties or sixties in good health and CMV-seronegative.

This chain joins TRBV25-1 and TRBJ2-7; D not resolved. This CDR3 comprises 14 residues. Trimming took 1 base from V and 3 from J, leaving 10 bases between them. Germline assignment: CDR1 MGHDK and CDR2 SYGVNS. The CDR3 is CASSEFRSGYEQYF. CDR3 coding DNA: TGTGCCAGCAGTGAATTCCGGTCGGGCTACGAGCAGTACTTC.

The rearrangement uses TRBV7-9 and TRBJ2-5, with D possibly TRBD1 on 6 matching bases. The CDR3 has 13 amino acids. Germline V gene lookup returns CDR1 SEHNR and CDR2 FQNEAQ (reference sequence). Trimming left V 5 bases short and J 5 bases short, with 12 bases between. The CDR3: CASSLTGTETQYF. CDR3 nucleotides: TGTGCCAGCAGCCTCACAGGGACCGAGACCCAGTACTTC.

The CDR3 sequence: CASSLAGGITDTQYF. In DNA, the CDR3 is TGTGCCAGCAGCTTAGCGGGGGGTATCACAGATACGCAGTATTTT. The chain recombines TRBV7-2 with TRBJ2-3; D may be TRBD2 (6 bases). V lost 0 bases to trimming and J lost 2 bases, with 9 bases between them. CDR1 is SGHTA, CDR2 FQGNSA, per germline. The CDR3 is 15 amino acids.

V usage is TRBV5-1 and J usage is TRBJ1-2; 8 bases align to TRBD1. V lost 0 bases to trimming and J lost 3 bases; unmatched junction nucleotides: 7. Germline CDR1 reads SGHRS; CDR2 reads YFSETQ. This CDR3 is 16 amino acids long. The DNA for the CDR3 is TGCGCCAGCAGCTTGGCCTCCCAGGGGGCCTACTATGGCTACACCTTC. Its translation: CASSLASQGAYYGYTF.

The rearrangement joins TRBV11-1 to TRBJ2-3, with 11 bases identical to TRBD2. CDR3 length: 18 residues. The germline gives CDR1 SGHAT, CDR2 FQDESV (reference sequence). After removal of 3 bases from V and 1 base from J, the junction contained 9 bases not matched to a gene. DNA for the CDR3: TGTGCCAGCAGCTTCCATAGCGGGGGGGCCGTCGGCACAGATACGCAGTATTTT. This sequence encodes CASSFHSGGAVGTDTQYF.

J is TRBJ1-1 and V is TRBV27; 8 bases agree with TRBD1. The CDR3 is 15 amino acids. Trimming took 6 bases from V and 0 from J; bases not matched to a gene: 6. Germline loops: CDR1 MNHEY, CDR2 SMNVEV (reference sequence). As DNA, the CDR3 is TGTGCCAGCAGCCCTCTCAGGGGGCTGAACACTGAAGCTTTCTTT. Its protein product is CASSPLRGLNTEAFF.

The chain combines TRBV27 with TRBJ1-2; 8 bases line up with TRBD1. CDR1 is MNHEY and CDR2 is SMNVEV in the germline V gene (reference sequence). CDR3 length: 14 residues. The V segment lost 5 bases and the J segment 2 bases; nucleotides outside the gene matches: 4. The CDR3 loop reads CASSPRTGNYGYTF. Here the CDR3 DNA reads TGTGCCAGCAGTCCACGGACAGGGAACTATGGCTACACCTTC.

The chain has TRBV21-1 and TRBJ1-4; TRBD1 is taken as the D call from the table, unchecked against the DNA. TRBV21-1 is a pseudogene locus. CDR3 length equals 16 residues. For the CDR3, the DNA is TGTGCCAGCAGCAAAAATGATCAGGGGGCAGGGGAAAAACTGTTTTTT. This encodes CASSKNDQGAGEKLFF.

The table lists this clone with a count of one. V is TRBV19 and J is TRBJ1-1; 8 nucleotides line up with TRBD1. This CDR3 spans 15 amino acids. Germline CDR1 is LNHDA and CDR2 is SQIVND (reference sequence). J was trimmed by 1 base and V by 6 bases; bases with no gene match: 7. The CDR3 loop is CASRDYDRGNTEAFF. The CDR3 DNA is TGTGCCAGTAGGGACTACGACAGGGGGAACACTGAAGCTTTCTTT. The full variable domain, its missing parts supplied by reference TRBV19 and TRBJ1-1, is DGGITQSPKYLFRKEGQNVTLSCEQNLNHDAMYWYRQDPGQGLRLIYYSQIVNDFQKGDIAEGYSVSREKKESFPLTVTSAQKNPTAFYLCASRDYDRGNTEAFFGQGTRLTVV.

The V gene is TRBV18, the J gene TRBJ1-5; the D gene is possibly TRBD1 (6 bases). The V end lost 6 bases, the J end lost 3 bases, and 12 bases lay between the germline ends. There are 14 residues in the CDR3. The V gene's germline CDR1 is KGHSH and CDR2 LQKENI. CDR3 amino acids: CASSPGQNNQPQHF. The CDR3, as DNA: TGTGCCAGCTCTCCAGGACAGAACAATCAGCCCCAGCATTTT.

For the CDR3, the DNA is TGTGCCAGCAGTCCCGGGGGTGTGAGCAATCAGCCCCAGCATTTT. Protein: CASSPGGVSNQPQHF. The chain combines TRBV28 with TRBJ1-5, with D tentatively TRBD1 (5 bases). Germline CDR1 is MDHEN and CDR2 is SYDVKM. CDR3 length equals 15 residues. V dropped 5 bases and J dropped 1 base, with 12 bases sitting between them.

The CDR3 here is CASSLSLDGLNYEQYF. CDR3 nucleotides: TGCGCCAGCAGCTTGAGTTTGGACGGACTCAACTACGAGCAGTACTTC. V gene TRBV5-1 combines with J gene TRBJ2-7, with D perhaps matching TRBD2 (5 bases). The V end lost 1 base, the J end lost 3 bases, and 17 bases lay between the germline ends. This CDR3 contains 16 residues. CDR1 and CDR2 from the germline V gene are SGHRS and YFSETQ.

J is TRBJ2-2 and V is TRBV5-1; a possible D gene is TRBD2 (6 bases). The CDR3 consists of 17 residues. The V gene lost 0 bases and the J gene lost 6 bases, with 18 bases spanning the gap. Germline CDR1 reads SGHRS; CDR2 reads YFSETQ. CDR3 loop: CASSLAGQGGPSGELFF. Written as DNA, the CDR3 is TGCGCCAGCAGCTTGGCGGGGCAGGGAGGCCCATCCGGGGAGCTGTTTTTT. Full variable domain (rest looked up from reference TRBV5-1 and TRBJ2-2): KAGVTQTPRYLIKTRGQQVTLSCSPISGHRSVSWYQQTPGQGLQFLFEYFSETQRNKGNFPGRFSGRQFSNSRSEMNVSTLELGDSALYLCASSLAGQGGPSGELFFGEGSRLTVL.

The V gene is TRBV5-1, the J gene TRBJ2-3; 10 bases are shared with TRBD2. The CDR3 is 14 amino acids. Trimming cost V 3 bases and J 7 bases; bases outside gene matches: 5. Per germline, CDR1 SGHRS and CDR2 YFSETQ. CDR3 protein: CASSSSGGAYTQYF. The CDR3 DNA reads TGCGCCAGCAGCTCTAGCGGGGGTGCGTATACGCAGTATTTT. Combining the CDR3 with reference TRBV5-1 and TRBJ2-3 gives the whole variable domain KAGVTQTPRYLIKTRGQQVTLSCSPISGHRSVSWYQQTPGQGLQFLFEYFSETQRNKGNFPGRFSGRQFSNSRSEMNVSTLELGDSALYLCASSSSGGAYTQYFGPGTRLTVL.

The chain is built from TRBV5-1 and TRBJ1-5; 9 bases line up with TRBD1. The CDR3 spans 15 residues. V shed 4 bases and J 5 bases; nucleotides not matched to a gene: 7. The V gene's germline CDR1 is SGHRS and CDR2 YFSETQ. In DNA, the CDR3 is TGCGCCAGCAGCCAAACAGGGGGCAGTGATCAGCCCCAGCATTTT. As protein: CASSQTGGSDQPQHF.

The V and J genes are TRBV6-6 and TRBJ1-4; a possible D gene is TRBD1 (5 bases). Germline V gene lookup returns CDR1 MNHNY and CDR2 SVGAGI (reference sequence). The V and J ends lost 2 bases and 10 bases respectively, with 14 bases between them. The CDR3 is 14 residues long. The CDR3 DNA is TGTGCCAGCAGTTACGAGGGGACTTTCGGAAAACTGTTTTTT. As protein: CASSYEGTFGKLFF.

This clone has only a few counts. The chain recombines TRBV5-4 with TRBJ2-3; 10 bases align to TRBD2. The CDR3 consists of 16 residues. In germline, CDR1 is SGHNT, CDR2 YYREEE (reference sequence). Trimming took 5 bases from V and 1 from J; bases not matched to a gene: 7. The CDR3 here is CASRHFTSGGTDTQYF. DNA for the CDR3: TGTGCCAGCAGGCATTTCACTAGCGGGGGCACAGATACGCAGTATTTT.

This clone occurred a few times. This chain connects TRBV28 to TRBJ1-5; possibly TRBD1 for D (5 bases). Trimming cost V 10 bases and J 4 bases, with 14 bases left between them. Germline V gene data show CDR1 as MDHEN and CDR2 as SYDVKM. CDR3 length: 13 residues. CDR3 DNA sequence: TGTGCCATGTCCAGGGTTCGGAATCAGCCCCAGCATTTT. Amino acid sequence: CAMSRVRNQPQHF.

This rearrangement joins TRBV5-3 to TRBJ1-6; a possible D gene is TRBD1 (6 bases). TRBV5-3 is an ORF for which the function is uncertain. Trimming cost V 0 bases and J 6 bases, with 16 bases left between them. CDR3 length equals 17 residues. CDR3 sequence (DNA): TGTGCCAGAAGCTTGGAGACCTCCGGGACAAGTAATTCACCCCTCCACTTT. This sequence encodes CARSLETSGTSNSPLHF.

The genes are TRBV7-2 and TRBJ2-5, with 8 bases matching TRBD2. CDR3 length: 14 residues. CDR1 and CDR2 (germline): SGHTA, FQGNSA. The ends lost 5 bases at V and 5 bases at J; junction bases unmatched: 7. CDR3 protein: CASSHNGGAETQYF. As DNA, the CDR3 is TGTGCCAGCAGCCATAACGGGGGGGCCGAGACCCAGTACTTC.

The CDR3 is CASSLPPFDRGVYGYTF. CDR3 DNA sequence: TGTGCCAGCAGTTTACCGCCCTTTGACAGGGGAGTCTATGGCTACACCTTC. The rearrangement uses TRBV27 and TRBJ1-2, with TRBD1 matching over 8 bases. Germline V gene sequence: CDR1 MNHEY, CDR2 SMNVEV (reference sequence). With 2 bases clipped from V and 4 bases from J, the junction kept 12 bases outside the gene matches. The CDR3 extends over 17 amino acids.

V and J are TRBV7-2 and TRBJ2-5; TRBD1 aligns across 8 bases. The CDR3 runs 14 residues. Germline CDR1 reads SGHTA; CDR2 reads FQGNSA. The V and J ends lost 5 bases and 5 bases, in that order; junction bases with no gene match: 7. The CDR3 loop reads CASSRRDRGETQYF. The CDR3 region has the DNA TGTGCCAGCAGCCGAAGAGACAGGGGCGAGACCCAGTACTTC. The whole variable domain, remainder taken from reference TRBV7-2 and TRBJ2-5, is GAGVSQSPSNKVTEKGKDVELRCDPISGHTALYWYRQSLGQGLEFLIYFQGNSAPDKSGLPSDRFSAERTGGSVSTLTIQRTQQEDSAVYLCASSRRDRGETQYFGPGTRLLVL.

A few counts support this clone. The chain couples TRBV5-1 to TRBJ2-5, with 9 bases matching TRBD1. Germline assignment: CDR1 SGHRS and CDR2 YFSETQ. V was pared by 4 bases and J by 5 bases, with 6 bases of the junction left unmatched. The CDR3 totals 14 residues. CDR3 nucleotide sequence: TGCGCCAGCAGCGCTTACAGGGGGCCGGAGACCCAGTACTTC. This codes for CASSAYRGPETQYF. Full variable domain (outside the CDR3, taken from reference TRBV5-1 and TRBJ2-5): KAGVTQTPRYLIKTRGQQVTLSCSPISGHRSVSWYQQTPGQGLQFLFEYFSETQRNKGNFPGRFSGRQFSNSRSEMNVSTLELGDSALYLCASSAYRGPETQYFGPGTRLLVL.

The rearrangement uses TRBV6-5 and TRBJ2-7; tentatively, D is TRBD1 (5 bases). Germline CDR1 reads MNHEY; CDR2 reads SVGAGI. This CDR3 has 12 residues. Trimming cost V 8 bases and J 3 bases, with 11 bases left between them. The CDR3 spells CASGRQGYEQYF. As DNA, the CDR3 is TGTGCCAGCGGACGTCAGGGCTACGAGCAGTACTTC.

As regards this clone: This sample includes further DNA sequences coding for the same CDR3. V is TRBV19 and J is TRBJ1-5; D ambiguous. V lost 3 bases, J lost 3 bases, and 9 bases lay in between. CDR3 size: 14 residues. Germline loops: CDR1 LNHDA, CDR2 SQIVND (reference sequence). CDR3 bases: TGTGCCAGTAGTATCCGAGACAACAATCAGCCCCAGCATTTT. Translated, it gives CASSIRDNNQPQHF.

The chain is built from TRBV27 and TRBJ1-1; 10 bases align to TRBD1. Germline V CDR1 and CDR2: MNHEY, SMNVEV (reference sequence). The CDR3 totals 16 residues. J lost 4 bases, V lost 7 bases, and 12 bases had no gene match. The CDR3 region is CASNRQGAQLATEAFF. CDR3 DNA sequence: TGTGCCAGCAACCGACAGGGGGCGCAGCTAGCCACTGAAGCTTTCTTT.